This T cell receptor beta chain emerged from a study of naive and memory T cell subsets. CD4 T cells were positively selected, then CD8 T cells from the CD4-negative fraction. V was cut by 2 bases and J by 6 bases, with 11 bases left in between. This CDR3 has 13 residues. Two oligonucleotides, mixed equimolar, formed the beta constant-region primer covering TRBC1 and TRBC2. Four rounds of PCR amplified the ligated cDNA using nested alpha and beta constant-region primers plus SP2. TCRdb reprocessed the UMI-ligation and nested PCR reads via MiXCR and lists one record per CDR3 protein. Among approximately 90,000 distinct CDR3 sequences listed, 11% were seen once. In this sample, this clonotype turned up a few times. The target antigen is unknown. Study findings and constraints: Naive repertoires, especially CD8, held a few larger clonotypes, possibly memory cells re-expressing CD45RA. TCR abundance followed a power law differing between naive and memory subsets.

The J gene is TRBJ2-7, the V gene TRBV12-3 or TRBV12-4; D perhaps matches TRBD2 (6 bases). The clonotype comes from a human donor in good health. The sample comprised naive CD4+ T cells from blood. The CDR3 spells CASSLRGSLEQYF. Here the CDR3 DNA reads TGTGCCAGCAGTTTACGGGGGTCTCTCGAGCAGTACTTC.